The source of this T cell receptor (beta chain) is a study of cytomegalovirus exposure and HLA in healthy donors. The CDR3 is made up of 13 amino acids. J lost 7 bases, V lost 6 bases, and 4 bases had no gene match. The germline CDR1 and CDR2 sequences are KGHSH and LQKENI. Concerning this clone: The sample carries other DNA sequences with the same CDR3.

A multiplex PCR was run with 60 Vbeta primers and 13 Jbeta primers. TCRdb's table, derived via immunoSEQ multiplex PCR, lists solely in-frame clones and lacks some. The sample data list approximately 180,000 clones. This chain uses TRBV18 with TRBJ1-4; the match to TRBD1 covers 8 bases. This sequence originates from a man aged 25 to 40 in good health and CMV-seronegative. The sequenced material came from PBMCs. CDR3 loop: CASSPGQGEKLFF. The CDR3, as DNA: TGTGCCAGCTCCCCAGGACAGGGTGAAAAACTGTTTTTT.